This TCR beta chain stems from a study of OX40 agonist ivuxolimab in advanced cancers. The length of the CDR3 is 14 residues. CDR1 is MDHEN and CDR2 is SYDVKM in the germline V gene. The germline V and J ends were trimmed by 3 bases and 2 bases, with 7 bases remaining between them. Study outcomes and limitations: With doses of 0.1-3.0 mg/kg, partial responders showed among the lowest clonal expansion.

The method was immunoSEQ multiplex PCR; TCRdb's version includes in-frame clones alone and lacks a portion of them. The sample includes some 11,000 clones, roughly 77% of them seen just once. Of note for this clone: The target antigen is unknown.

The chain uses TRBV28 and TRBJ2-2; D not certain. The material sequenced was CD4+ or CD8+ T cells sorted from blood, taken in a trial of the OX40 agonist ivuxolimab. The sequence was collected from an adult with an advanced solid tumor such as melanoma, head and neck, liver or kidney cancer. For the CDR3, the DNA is TGTGCCAGCAGTTTGGTGGGAAACACCGGGGAGCTGTTTTTT. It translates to CASSLVGNTGELFF.